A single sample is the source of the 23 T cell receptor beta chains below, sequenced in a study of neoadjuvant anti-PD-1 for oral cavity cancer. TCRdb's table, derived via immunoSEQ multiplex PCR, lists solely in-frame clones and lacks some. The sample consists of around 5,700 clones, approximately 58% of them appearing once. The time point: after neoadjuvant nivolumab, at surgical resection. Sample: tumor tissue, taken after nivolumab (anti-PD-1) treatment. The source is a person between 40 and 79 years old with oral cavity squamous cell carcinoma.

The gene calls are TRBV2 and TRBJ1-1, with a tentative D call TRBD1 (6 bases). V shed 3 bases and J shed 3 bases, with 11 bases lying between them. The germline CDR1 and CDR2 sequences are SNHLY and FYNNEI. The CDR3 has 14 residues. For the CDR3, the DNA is TGTGCCAGCAGTGAGCGGCAGGGGCACACTGAAGCTTTCTTT. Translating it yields CASSERQGHTEAFF.

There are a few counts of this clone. In DNA form, the CDR3 reads TGCGCCAGCAGCCAAGGTGGGACGGCCGAAAAACTGTTTTTT. It codes for CASSQGGTAEKLFF. This chain connects TRBV4-1 to TRBJ1-4; D might be TRBD1 (5 bases). The germline V and J ends were trimmed by 1 base and 8 bases, with 11 bases remaining between them. Looked up from germline, CDR1 is MGHRA and CDR2 is YSYEKL. This CDR3 region has 14 residues.

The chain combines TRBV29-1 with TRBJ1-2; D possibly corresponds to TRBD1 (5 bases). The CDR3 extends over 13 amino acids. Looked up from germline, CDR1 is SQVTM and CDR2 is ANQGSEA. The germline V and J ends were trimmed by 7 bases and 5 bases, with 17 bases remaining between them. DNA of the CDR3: TGCAGCGGGGGACCGGGGGAGGGGTATGGCTACACCTTC. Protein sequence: CSGGPGEGYGYTF.

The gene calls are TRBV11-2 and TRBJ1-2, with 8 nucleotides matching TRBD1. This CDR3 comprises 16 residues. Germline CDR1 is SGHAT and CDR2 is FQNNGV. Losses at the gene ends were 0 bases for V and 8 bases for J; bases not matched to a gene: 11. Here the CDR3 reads CASSLDLGQGPRGYTF. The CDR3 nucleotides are TGTGCCAGCAGCTTAGATCTAGGACAGGGACCCAGGGGCTACACCTTC.

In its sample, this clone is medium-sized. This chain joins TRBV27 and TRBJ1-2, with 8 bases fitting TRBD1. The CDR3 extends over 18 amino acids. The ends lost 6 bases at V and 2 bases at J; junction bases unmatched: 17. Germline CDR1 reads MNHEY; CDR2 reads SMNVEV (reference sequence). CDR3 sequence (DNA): TGTGCCAGCAGGTCCCACGGACAGGGAATAAGGGGAAACTATGGCTACACCTTC. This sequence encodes CASRSHGQGIRGNYGYTF.

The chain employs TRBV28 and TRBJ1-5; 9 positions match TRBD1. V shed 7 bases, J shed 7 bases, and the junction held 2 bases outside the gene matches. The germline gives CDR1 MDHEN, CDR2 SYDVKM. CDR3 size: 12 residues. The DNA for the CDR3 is TGTGCCAGCACCACAGGGGGCCAGCCCCAGCATTTT. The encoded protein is CASTTGGQPQHF.

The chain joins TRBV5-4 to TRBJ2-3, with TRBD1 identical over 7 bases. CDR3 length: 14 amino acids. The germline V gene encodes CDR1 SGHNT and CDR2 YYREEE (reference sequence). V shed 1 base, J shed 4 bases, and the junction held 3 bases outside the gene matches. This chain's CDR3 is CASSLTDRADTQYF. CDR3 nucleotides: TGTGCCAGCAGCTTGACAGACAGGGCAGATACGCAGTATTTT.

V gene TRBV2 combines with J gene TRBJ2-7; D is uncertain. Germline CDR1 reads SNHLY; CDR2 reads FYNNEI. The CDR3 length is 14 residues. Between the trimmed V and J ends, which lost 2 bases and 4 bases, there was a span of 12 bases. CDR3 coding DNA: TGTGCCAGCAGTGAAACGGCGGTTACTTACGAGCAGTACTTC. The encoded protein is CASSETAVTYEQYF.

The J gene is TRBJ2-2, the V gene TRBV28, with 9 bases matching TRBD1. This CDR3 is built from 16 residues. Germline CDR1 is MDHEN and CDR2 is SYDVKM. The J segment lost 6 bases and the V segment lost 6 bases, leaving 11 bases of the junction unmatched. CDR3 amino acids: CASSSPGQGIAGELFF. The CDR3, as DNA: TGTGCCAGCAGCTCCCCGGGACAGGGCATCGCCGGGGAGCTGTTTTTT. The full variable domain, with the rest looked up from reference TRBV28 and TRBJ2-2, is DVKVTQSSRYLVKRTGEKVFLECVQDMDHENMFWYRQDPGLGLRLIYFSYDVKMKEKGDIPEGYSVSREKKERFSLILESASTNQTSMYLCASSSPGQGIAGELFFGEGSRLTVL.

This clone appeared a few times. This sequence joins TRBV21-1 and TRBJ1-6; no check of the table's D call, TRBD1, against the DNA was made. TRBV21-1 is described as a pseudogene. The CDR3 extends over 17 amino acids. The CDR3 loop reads CASSRRQGKRHNSPLHF. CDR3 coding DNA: TGTGCCAGCAGCAGGAGACAGGGTAAGAGGCATAATTCACCCCTCCACTTT.

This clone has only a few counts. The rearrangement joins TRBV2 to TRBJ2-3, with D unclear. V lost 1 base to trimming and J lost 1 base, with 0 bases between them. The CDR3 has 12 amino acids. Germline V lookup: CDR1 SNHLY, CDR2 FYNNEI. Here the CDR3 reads CASSEGTDTQYF. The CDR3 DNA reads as TGTGCCAGCAGTGAAGGCACAGATACGCAGTATTTT.

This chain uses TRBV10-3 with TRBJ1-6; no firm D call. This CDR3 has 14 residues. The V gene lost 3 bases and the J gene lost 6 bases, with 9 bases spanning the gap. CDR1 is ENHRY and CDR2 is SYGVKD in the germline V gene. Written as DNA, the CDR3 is TGTGCCATCAGTGATAGGCAGCCTAATTCACCCCTCCACTTT. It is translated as CAISDRQPNSPLHF.

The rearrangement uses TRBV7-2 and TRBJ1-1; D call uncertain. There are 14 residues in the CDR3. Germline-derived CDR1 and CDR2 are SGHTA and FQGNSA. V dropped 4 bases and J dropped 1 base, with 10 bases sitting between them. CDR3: CASSSGRENTEAFF. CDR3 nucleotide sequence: TGTGCCAGCAGCTCCGGACGGGAGAACACTGAAGCTTTCTTT.

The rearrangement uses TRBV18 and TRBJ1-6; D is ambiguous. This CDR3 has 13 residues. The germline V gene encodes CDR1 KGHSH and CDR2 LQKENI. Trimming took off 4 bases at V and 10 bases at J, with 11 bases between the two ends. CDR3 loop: CASSLQIGSPLHF. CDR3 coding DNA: TGTGCCAGCTCACTCCAAATAGGATCACCCCTCCACTTT. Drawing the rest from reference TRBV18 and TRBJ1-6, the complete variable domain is NAGVMQNPRHLVRRRGQEARLRCSPMKGHSHVYWYRQLPEEGLKFMVYLQKENIIDESGMPKERFSAEFPKEGPSILRIQQVVRGDSAAYFCASSLQIGSPLHFGNGTRLTVT.

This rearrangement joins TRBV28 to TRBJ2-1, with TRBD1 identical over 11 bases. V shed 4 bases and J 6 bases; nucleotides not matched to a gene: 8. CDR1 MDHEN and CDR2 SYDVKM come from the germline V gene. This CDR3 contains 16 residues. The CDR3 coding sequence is TGTGCCAGCAGTTCCACCCTCGGGACAGGGGGCAATGAGCAGTTCTTC. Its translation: CASSSTLGTGGNEQFF. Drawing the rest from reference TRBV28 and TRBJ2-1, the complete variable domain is DVKVTQSSRYLVKRTGEKVFLECVQDMDHENMFWYRQDPGLGLRLIYFSYDVKMKEKGDIPEGYSVSREKKERFSLILESASTNQTSMYLCASSSTLGTGGNEQFFGPGTRLTVL.

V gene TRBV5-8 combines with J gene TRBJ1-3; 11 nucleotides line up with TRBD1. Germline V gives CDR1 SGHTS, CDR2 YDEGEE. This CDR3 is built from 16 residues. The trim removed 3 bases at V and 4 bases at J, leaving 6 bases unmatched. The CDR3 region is CASSSGQGGSGNTIYF. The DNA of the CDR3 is TGTGCCAGCAGCTCGGGACAGGGGGGTTCCGGAAACACCATATATTTT.

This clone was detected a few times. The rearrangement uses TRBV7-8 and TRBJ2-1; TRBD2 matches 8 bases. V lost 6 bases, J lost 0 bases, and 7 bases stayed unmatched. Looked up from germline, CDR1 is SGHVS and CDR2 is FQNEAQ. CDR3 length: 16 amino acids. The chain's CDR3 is CASSTISGVSYNEQFF. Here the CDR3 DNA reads TGTGCCAGCAGTACTATTAGCGGGGTCTCCTACAATGAGCAGTTCTTC.

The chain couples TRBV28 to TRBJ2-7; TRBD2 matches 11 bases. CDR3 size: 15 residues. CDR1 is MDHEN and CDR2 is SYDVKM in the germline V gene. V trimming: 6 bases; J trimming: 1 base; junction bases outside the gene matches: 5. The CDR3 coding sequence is TGTGCCAGCAGGAGAGGGACTAGCGGTTCCTACGAGCAGTACTTC. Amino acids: CASRRGTSGSYEQYF.

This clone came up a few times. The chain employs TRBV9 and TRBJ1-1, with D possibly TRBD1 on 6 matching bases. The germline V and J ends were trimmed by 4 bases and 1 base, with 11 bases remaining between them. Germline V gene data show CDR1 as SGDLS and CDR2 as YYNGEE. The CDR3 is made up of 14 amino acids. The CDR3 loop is CASSPEGGNTEAFF. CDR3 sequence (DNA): TGTGCCAGCAGCCCGGAGGGGGGGAACACTGAAGCTTTCTTT.

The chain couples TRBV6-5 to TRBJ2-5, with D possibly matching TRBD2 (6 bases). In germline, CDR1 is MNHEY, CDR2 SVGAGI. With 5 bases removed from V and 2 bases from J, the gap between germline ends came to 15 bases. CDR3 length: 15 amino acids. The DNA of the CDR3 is TGTGCCAGCAGTACCTTTAGCGGACCTCAAGAGACCCAGTACTTC. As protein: CASSTFSGPQETQYF.

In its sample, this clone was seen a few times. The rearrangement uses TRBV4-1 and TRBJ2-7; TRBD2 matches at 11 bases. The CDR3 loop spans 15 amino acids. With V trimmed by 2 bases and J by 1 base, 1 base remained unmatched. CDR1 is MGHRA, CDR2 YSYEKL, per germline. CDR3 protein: CASSQLAGGSYEQYF. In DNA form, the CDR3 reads TGCGCCAGCAGCCAACTAGCGGGAGGTTCCTACGAGCAGTACTTC.

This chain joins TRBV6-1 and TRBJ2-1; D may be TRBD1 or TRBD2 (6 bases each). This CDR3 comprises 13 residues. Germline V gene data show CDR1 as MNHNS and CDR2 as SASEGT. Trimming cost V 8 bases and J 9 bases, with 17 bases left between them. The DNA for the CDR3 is TGTGCCAGCGCGGGACGATCAGGGGTTGAGCAGTTCTTC. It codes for CASAGRSGVEQFF.

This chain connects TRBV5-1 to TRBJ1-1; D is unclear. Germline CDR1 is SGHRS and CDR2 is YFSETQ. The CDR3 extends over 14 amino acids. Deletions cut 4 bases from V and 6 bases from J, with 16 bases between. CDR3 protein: CASSPDLPGAEAFF. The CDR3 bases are TGCGCCAGCAGCCCGGACCTTCCGGGCGCTGAAGCTTTCTTT.